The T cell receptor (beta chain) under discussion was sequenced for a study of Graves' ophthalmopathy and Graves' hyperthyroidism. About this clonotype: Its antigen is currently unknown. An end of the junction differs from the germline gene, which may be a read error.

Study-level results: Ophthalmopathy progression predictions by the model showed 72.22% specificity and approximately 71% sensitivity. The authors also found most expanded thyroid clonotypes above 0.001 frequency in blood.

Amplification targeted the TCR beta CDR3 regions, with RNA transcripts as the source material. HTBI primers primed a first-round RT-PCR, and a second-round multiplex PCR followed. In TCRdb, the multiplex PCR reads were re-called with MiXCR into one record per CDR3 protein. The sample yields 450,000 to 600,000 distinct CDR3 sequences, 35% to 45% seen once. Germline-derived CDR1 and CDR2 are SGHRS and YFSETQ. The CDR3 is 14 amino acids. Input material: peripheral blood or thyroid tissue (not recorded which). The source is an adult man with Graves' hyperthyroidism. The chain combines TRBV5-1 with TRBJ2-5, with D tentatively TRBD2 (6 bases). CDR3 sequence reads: CASSVGIGSETQYF. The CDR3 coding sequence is TGTGCCAGCAGCGTAGGAATCGGGAGTGAGACCCAGTACTTC.